This TCR beta chain stems from a study of vaccination effects on CD4 cells after COVID-19. Using immunoSEQ multiplex PCR, the repertoire was profiled, and TCRdb retains in-frame clones only, with some absent. Among around 20,000 clones listed, approximately 79% were seen once. CD4+ T cells specific for antigen were expanded with viral peptide pools by the ViraFEST assay before sequencing. Culture proceeded for 9 to 11 days, and CD4+ T cells were then isolated. Two-dose vaccination with either BNT162b2 or mRNA-1273 was given to the participants. Among the vaccine recipients, none had a prior SARS-CoV-2 infection, and nucleocapsid antibodies were negative. Overall study results and limits: In healthy vaccinees, only 1 of 255 vaccine-induced clones cross-reacted with common cold coronaviruses. Few convalescent patients were studied, and early post-infection samples were lacking.

The CDR3 runs 15 residues. The V and J ends lost 4 bases and 6 bases, in that order; junction bases with no gene match: 9. The germline CDR1 and CDR2 sequences are SNHLY and FYNNEI. A remark on this clone: Its antigen remains unknown.

The chain carries TRBV2 and TRBJ1-5; TRBD1 matches at 7 bases. The sequencing used CD4+ T cells from PBMCs cultured with HCoV-229E spike peptides, collected after COVID-19 vaccination. This receptor was taken from a human donor who received a COVID-19 vaccine. The CDR3 DNA sequence: TGTGCCAGCAGTGGGGGACAGTCCTTGACTCAGCCCCAGCATTTT. It yields the protein CASSGGQSLTQPQHF.